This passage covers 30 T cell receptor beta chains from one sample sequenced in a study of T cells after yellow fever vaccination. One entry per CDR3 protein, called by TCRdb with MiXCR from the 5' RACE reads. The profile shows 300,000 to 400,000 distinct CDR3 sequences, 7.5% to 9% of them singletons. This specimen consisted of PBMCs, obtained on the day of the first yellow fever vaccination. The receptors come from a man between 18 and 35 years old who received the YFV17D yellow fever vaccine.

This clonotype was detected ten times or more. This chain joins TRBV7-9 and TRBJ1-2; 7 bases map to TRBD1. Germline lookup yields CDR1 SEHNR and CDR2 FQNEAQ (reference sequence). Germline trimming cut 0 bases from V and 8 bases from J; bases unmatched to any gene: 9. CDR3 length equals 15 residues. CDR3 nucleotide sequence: TGTGCCAGCAGCTTAGCCGGGACAGACTACGAAGGCTACACCTTC. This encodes CASSLAGTDYEGYTF. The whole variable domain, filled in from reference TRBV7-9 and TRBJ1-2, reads DTGVSQNPRHKITKRGQNVTFRCDPISEHNRLYWYRQTLGQGPEFLTYFQNEAQLEKSRLLSDRFSAERPKGSFSTLEIQRTEQGDSAMYLCASSLAGTDYEGYTFGSGTRLTVV.

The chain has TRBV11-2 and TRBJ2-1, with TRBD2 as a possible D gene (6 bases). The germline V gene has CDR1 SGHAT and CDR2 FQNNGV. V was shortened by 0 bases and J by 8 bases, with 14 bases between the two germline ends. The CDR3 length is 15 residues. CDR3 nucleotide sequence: TGTGCCAGCAGCTTAGACGGAGGTACGGGGGATGAGCAGTTCTTC. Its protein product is CASSLDGGTGDEQFF.

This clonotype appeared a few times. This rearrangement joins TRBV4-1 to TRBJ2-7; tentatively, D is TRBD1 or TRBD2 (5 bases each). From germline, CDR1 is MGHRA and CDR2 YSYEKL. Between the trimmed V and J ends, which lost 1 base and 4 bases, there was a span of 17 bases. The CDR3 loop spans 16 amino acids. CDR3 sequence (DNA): TGCGCCAGCAGCCAAGTCATAACGGGACCCGGATACGAGCAGTACTTC. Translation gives CASSQVITGPGYEQYF.

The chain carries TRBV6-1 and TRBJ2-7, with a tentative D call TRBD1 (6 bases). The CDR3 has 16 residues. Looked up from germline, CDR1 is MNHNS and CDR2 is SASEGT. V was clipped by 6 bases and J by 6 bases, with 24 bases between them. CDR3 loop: CASSPRYPGDIGEQYF. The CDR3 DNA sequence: TGTGCCAGCAGCCCCCGGTATCCAGGGGACATAGGCGAGCAGTACTTC.

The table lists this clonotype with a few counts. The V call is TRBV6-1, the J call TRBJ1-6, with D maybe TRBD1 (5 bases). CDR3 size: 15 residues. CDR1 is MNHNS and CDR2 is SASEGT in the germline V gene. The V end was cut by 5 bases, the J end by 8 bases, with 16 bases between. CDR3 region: CASSPRDGEHSPLHF. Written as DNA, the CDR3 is TGTGCCAGCAGTCCCCGGGACGGGGAACATTCACCCCTCCACTTT.

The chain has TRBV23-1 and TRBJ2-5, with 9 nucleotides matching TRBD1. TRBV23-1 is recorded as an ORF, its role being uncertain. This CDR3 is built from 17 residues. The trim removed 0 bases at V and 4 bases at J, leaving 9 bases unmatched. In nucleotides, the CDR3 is TGCGCCAGCAGTCAATCAGTACGACAGGGGGTTGGAGAGACCCAGTACTTC. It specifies CASSQSVRQGVGETQYF.

CDR3 amino acids: CASSSPGQGSEKLFF. For the CDR3, the DNA is TGTGCCAGCAGTTCGCCGGGACAGGGGAGTGAAAAACTGTTTTTT. The V call is TRBV11-2, the J call TRBJ1-4, with 10 bases matching TRBD1. Trimming removed 6 bases from V and 7 bases from J; junction bases left unmatched: 8. CDR3 length: 15 amino acids. Germline assignment: CDR1 SGHAT and CDR2 FQNNGV. The complete variable domain, with remaining parts taken from reference TRBV11-2 and TRBJ1-4, reads EAGVAQSPRYKIIEKRQSVAFWCNPISGHATLYWYQQILGQGPKLLIQFQNNGVVDDSQLPKDRFSAERLKGVDSTLKIQPAKLEDSAVYLCASSSPGQGSEKLFFGSGTQLSVL.

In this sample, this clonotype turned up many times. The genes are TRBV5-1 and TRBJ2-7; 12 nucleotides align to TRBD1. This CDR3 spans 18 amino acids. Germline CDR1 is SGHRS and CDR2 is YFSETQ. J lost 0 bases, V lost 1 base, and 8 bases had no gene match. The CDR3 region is CASSLRPTGQGASYEQYF. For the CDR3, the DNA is TGCGCCAGCAGCTTGAGGCCGACGGGACAGGGGGCCTCCTACGAGCAGTACTTC.

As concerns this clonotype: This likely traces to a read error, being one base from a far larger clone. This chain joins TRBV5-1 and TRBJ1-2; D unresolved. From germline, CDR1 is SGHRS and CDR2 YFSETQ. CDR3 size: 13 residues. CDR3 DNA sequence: TGCGCCAGCAGCCTAGGACGGAACTATGGCTTCACCTTC. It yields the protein CASSLGRNYGFTF.

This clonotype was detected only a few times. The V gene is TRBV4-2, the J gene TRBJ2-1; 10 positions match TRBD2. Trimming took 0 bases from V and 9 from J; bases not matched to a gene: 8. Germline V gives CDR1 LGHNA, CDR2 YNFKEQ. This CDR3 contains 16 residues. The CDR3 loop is CASSQEASGGISEQFF. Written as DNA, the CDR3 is TGTGCCAGCAGCCAAGAGGCTAGCGGGGGTATTAGTGAGCAGTTCTTC.

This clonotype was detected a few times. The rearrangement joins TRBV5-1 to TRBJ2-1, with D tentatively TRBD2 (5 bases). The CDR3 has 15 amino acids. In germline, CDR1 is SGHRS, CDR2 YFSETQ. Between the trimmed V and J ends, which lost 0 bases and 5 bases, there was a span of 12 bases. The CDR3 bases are TGCGCCAGCAGCTTGGGAGTAGCGACCCACAATGAGCAGTTCTTC. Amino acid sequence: CASSLGVATHNEQFF.

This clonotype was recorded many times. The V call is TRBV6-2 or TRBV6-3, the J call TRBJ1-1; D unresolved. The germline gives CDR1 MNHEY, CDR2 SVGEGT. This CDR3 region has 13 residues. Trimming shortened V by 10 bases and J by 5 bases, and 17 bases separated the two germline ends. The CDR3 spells CATSRLFRTEAFF. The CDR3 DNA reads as TGTGCCACCTCGAGACTGTTCAGGACTGAAGCTTTCTTT.

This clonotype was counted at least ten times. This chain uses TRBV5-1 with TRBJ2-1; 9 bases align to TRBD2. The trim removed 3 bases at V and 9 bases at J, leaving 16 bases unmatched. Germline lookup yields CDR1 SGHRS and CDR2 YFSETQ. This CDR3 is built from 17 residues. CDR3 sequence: CASSSRYSGGLQGEQFF. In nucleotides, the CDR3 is TGCGCCAGCAGCTCACGATATAGCGGGGGTCTTCAGGGTGAGCAGTTCTTC.

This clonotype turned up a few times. The CDR3 is CSARGGGIYGANVLTF. CDR3 sequence (DNA): TGCAGTGCTAGAGGGGGGGGAATATACGGGGCCAACGTCCTGACTTTC. The chain carries TRBV20-1 and TRBJ2-6; 7 bases are a match to TRBD2. Germline V lookup: CDR1 DFQATT, CDR2 SNEGSKA (reference sequence). Trimming removed 1 base from V and 4 bases from J; junction bases left unmatched: 7. The CDR3 runs to 16 residues.

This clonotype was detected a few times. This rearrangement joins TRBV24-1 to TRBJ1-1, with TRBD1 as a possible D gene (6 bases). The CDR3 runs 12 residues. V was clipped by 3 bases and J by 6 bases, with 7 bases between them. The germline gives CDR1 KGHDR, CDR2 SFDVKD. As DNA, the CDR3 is TGTGCCACCAGTGATACAGGGCCTGAAGCTTTCTTT. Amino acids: CATSDTGPEAFF.

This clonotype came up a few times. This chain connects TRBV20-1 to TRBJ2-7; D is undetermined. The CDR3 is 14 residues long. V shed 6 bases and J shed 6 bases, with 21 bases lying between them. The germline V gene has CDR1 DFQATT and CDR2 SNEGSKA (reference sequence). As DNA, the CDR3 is TGCAGTGCATGCGGACCAGGTTCGTCCCTCGAGCAGTACTTC. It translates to CSACGPGSSLEQYF.

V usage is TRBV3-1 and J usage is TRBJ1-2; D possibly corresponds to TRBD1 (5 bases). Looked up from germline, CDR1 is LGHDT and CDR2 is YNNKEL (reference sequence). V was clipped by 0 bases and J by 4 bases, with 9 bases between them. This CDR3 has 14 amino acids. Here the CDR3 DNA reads TGTGCCAGCAGCCAAGAAGCAGGGCTCTATGGCTACACCTTC. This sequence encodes CASSQEAGLYGYTF.

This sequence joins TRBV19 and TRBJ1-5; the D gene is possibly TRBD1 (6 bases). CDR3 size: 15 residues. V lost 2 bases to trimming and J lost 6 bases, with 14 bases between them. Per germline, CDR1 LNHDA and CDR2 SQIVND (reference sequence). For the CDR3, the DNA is TGTGCCAGTAGTATATGGTCGGGGGGCGTTCAGCCCCAGCATTTT. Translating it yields CASSIWSGGVQPQHF.

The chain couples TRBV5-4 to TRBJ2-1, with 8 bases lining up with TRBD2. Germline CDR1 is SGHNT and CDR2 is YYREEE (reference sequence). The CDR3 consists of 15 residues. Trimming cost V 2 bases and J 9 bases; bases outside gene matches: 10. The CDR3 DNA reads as TGTGCCAGCAGCTTCGCCCCCGGGACTAGGGGTGAGCAGTTCTTC. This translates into CASSFAPGTRGEQFF.

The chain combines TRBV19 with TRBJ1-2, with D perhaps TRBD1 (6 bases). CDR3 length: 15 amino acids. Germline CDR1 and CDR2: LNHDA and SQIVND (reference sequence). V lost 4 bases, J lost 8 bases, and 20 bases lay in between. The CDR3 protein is CASSTLQDRRGGYTF. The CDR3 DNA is TGTGCCAGTAGTACCCTACAAGACAGGCGCGGGGGCTACACCTTC.

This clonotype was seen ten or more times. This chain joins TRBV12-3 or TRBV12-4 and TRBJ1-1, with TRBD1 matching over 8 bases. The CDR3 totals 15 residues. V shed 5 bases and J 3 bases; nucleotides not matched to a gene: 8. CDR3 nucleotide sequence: TGTGCCAGCAGTCCATGGACAGGGTTGGACACTGAAGCTTTCTTT. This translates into CASSPWTGLDTEAFF.

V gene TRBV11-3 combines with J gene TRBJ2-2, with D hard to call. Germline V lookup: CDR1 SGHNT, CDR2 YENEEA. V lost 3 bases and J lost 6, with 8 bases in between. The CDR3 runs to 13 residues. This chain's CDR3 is CASSFTWPGELFF. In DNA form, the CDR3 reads TGTGCCAGCAGCTTCACGTGGCCCGGGGAGCTGTTTTTT.

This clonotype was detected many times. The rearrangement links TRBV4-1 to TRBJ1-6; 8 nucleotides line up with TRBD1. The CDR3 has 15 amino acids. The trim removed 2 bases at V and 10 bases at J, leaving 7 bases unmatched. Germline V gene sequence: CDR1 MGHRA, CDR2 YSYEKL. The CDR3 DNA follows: TGCGCCAGCAGCCAATGGGGCCAGGGGGCCTCACCCCTCCACTTT. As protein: CASSQWGQGASPLHF.

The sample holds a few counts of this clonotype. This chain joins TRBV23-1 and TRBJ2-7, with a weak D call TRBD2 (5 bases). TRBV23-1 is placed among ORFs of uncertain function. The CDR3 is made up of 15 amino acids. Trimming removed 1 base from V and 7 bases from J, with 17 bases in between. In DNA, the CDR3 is TGCGCCAGCAGTCAATTGGGTCGGGATGCGACGGAGCAGTACTTC. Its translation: CASSQLGRDATEQYF.

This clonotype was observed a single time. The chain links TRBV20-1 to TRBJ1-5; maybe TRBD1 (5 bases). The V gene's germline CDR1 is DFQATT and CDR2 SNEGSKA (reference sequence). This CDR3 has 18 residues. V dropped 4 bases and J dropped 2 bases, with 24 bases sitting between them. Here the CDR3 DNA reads TGCAGTGCTAAACCTTCCGGGAGGGGAGGTTTCGGCAATCAGCCCCAGCATTTT. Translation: CSAKPSGRGGFGNQPQHF.

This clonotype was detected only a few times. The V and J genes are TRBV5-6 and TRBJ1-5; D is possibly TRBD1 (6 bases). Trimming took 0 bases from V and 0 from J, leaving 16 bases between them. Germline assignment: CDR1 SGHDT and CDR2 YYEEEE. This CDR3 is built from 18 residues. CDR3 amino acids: CASSLAVTGGHSNQPQHF. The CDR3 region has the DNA TGTGCCAGCAGCTTGGCCGTGACAGGAGGTCATAGCAATCAGCCCCAGCATTTT.

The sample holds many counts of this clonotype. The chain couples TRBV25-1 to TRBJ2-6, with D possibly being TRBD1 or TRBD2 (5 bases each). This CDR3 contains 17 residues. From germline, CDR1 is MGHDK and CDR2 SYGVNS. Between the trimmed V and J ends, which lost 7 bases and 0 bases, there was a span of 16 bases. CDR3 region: CASKRNEGNSGANVLTF. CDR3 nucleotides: TGTGCCAGCAAAAGGAACGAGGGGAACTCTGGGGCCAACGTCCTGACTTTC.

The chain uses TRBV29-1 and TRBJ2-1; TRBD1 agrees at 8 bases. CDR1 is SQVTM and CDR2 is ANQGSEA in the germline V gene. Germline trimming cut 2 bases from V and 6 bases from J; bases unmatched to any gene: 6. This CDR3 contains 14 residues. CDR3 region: CSVESDRGPNEQFF. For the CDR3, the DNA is TGCAGCGTTGAATCCGACAGGGGACCCAATGAGCAGTTCTTC.

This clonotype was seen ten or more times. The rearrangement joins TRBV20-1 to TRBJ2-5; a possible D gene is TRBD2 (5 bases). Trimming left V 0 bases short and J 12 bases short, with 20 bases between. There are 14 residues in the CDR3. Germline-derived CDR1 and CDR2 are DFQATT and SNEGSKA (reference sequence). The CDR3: CSAREIKGEPREYF. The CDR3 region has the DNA TGCAGTGCTAGAGAGATTAAGGGAGAACCTCGAGAGTACTTC.

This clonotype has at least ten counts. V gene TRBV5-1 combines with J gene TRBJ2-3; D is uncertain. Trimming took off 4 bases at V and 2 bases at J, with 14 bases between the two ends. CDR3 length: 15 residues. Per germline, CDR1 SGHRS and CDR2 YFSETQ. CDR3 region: CASSVGMGPTDTQYF. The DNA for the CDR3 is TGCGCCAGCAGCGTGGGGATGGGCCCCACAGATACGCAGTATTTT.